A single sample is the source of the 5 T cell receptor beta chains below, sequenced in a study of cytomegalovirus exposure and HLA in healthy donors (TCRdb year 2017). Libraries were prepared through the immunoSEQ multiplex PCR assay. For the multiplex PCR, a mixture combining 60 forward primers for TCR Vbeta segments and 13 reverse primers for TCR Jbeta segments was used. As stored in TCRdb, this immuneACCESS dataset retains in-frame rearrangements with V and J assigned. A fraction of the clones does not appear; measured against another copy, unresolved V genes explain less than half of the discrepancy, and the remainder lacks a known reason. Across this sample there are under 150,000 clones, with 70% to 80% seen only once. Around 4.3% of the sample comes from the top ten. Material for sequencing was PBMCs. These receptors originate from a woman between 40 and 55 years old in good health and CMV-seropositive.

This clone was counted between two and nine times. The CDR3 loop is CASSIPGQGRANEKLFF. CDR3 bases: TGTGCCAGTAGTATACCGGGCCAGGGTAGGGCTAATGAAAAACTGTTTTTT. This chain connects TRBV19 to TRBJ1-4; weak D call: TRBD1 (5 bases). The V end was cut by 2 bases, the J end by 3 bases, with 16 bases between. The CDR3 is 17 amino acids. The V gene's germline CDR1 is LNHDA and CDR2 SQIVND (reference sequence).

The chain joins TRBV2 to TRBJ2-5, with TRBD2 matching over 8 bases. The J call may not be correct, given that the DNA end is closer to TRBJ2-7. Germline-derived CDR1 and CDR2 are SNHLY and FYNNEI. This CDR3 has 14 amino acids. The CDR3 region is CASRERETSYEQYF. The CDR3 DNA reads TGTGCCAGCAGGGAGCGGGAGACCTCCTACGAGCAGTACTTC.

With regard to this clone: Other DNA sequences within the sample encode an identical CDR3. CDR3 in DNA: TGTGCCAGCAGCTCCCGCATTGACAGGGACACTGAAGCTTTCTTT. It is translated as CASSSRIDRDTEAFF. The J gene is TRBJ1-1, the V gene TRBV5-4; 7 bases map to TRBD1. V shed 3 bases and J 3 bases; nucleotides not matched to a gene: 8. The CDR3 totals 15 residues. CDR1 is SGHNT, CDR2 YYREEE, per germline (reference sequence).

This clone came up a few times. The chain uses TRBV10-3 and TRBJ2-5; a possible D gene is TRBD2 (5 bases). The CDR3 is made up of 13 amino acids. The germline gives CDR1 ENHRY, CDR2 SYGVKD. Between the trimmed V and J ends, which lost 0 bases and 9 bases, there was a span of 11 bases. CDR3 region: CAISESRERSQYF. The CDR3 DNA reads TGTGCCATCAGTGAGTCCCGAGAGCGGTCCCAGTACTTC.

This clone appeared a few times. The rearrangement uses TRBV23-1 and TRBJ2-3, with D uncertain. TRBV23-1 is noted as an ORF with a role that remains uncertain. V lost 4 bases to trimming and J lost 1 base, with 12 bases between them. The CDR3 extends over 15 amino acids. The CDR3 sequence is CASSLEEEGTDTQYF. CDR3 in DNA: TGCGCCAGCAGTCTTGAAGAAGAGGGCACAGATACGCAGTATTTT.